This T cell receptor (beta chain) was recovered during a study of preoperative IRX-2 immunotherapy in early breast cancer. Data came from immunoSEQ multiplex PCR; TCRdb stores just in-frame clones and leaves some out. The sample lists about 26,000 clones, around 79% seen once, with 6% to 7.5% in the top ten. This clone was detected once. Treatment specified: preoperative locoregional IRX-2 cytokine immunotherapy. Looked up from germline, CDR1 is LNHDA and CDR2 is SQIVND (reference sequence). The CDR3 contains 13 residues. V lost 8 bases and J lost 1, with 11 bases in between. The material sequenced was lymph node tissue, taken after IRX-2 immunotherapy. The chain has TRBV19 and TRBJ1-1; no clear D. This TCR derives from a human donor with breast cancer. The CDR3 sequence is CASLPSANTEAFF. CDR3 DNA: TGTGCCAGTCTACCGTCCGCGAACACTGAAGCTTTCTTT.